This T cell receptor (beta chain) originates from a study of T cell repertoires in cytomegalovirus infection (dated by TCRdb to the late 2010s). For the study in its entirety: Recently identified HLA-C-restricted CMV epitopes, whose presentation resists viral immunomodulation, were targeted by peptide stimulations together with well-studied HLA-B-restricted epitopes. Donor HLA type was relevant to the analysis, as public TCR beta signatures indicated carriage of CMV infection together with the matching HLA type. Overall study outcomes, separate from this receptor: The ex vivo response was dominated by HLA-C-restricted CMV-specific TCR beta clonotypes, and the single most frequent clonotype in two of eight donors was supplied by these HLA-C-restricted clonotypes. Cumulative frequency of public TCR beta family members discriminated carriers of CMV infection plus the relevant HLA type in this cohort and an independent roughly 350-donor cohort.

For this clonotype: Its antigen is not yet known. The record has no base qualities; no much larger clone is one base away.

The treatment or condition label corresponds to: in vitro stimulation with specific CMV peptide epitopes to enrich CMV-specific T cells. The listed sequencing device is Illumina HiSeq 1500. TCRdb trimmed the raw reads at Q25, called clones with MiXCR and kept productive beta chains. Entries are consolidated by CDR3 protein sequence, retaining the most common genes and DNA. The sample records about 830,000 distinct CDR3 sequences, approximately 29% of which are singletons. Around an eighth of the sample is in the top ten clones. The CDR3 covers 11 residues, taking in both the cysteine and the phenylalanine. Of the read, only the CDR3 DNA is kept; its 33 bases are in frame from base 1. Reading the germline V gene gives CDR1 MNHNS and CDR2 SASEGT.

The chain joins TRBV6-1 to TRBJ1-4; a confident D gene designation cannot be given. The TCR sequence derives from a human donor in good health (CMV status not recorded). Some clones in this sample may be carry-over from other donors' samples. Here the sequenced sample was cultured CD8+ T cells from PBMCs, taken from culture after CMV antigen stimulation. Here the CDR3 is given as CAVQSPEKLFF. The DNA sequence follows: TGTGCAGTTCAATCACCAGAAAAACTGTTTTTT.